The sequence of this T cell receptor beta chain was determined in a study of blood T cells in healthy people across ages. Study results and limitations: Age advanced and TCR beta diversity per million T cells fell, roughly linearly.

V was shortened by 6 bases and J by 0 bases, with 11 bases between the two germline ends. This CDR3 spans 15 amino acids. From germline, CDR1 is KGHSH and CDR2 LQKENI. Turning to this clonotype: Its target is unknown.

Next came a second PCR, run for 7 to 11 cycles, which used a sample-barcoded 5' primer along with a J-beta primer mix. TCRdb re-derived calls from the 5' RACE reads in MiXCR, one entry per CDR3 protein. The sample includes 600,000 or so distinct CDR3 sequences, about 28% of them seen just once. The specimen sequenced was blood. This TCR derives from a woman of 80 years or more in good health. The chain recombines TRBV18 with TRBJ1-4; D gene unclear. The CDR3 sequence is CASSQSGTTNEKLFF. The CDR3, as DNA: TGTGCCAGCTCTCAGTCGGGGACAACTAATGAAAAACTGTTTTTT.